Described below is a single T cell receptor beta chain sequence and its context. This CDR3 has 15 amino acids. CDR1 and CDR2 from the germline V gene are LNHDA and SQIVND (reference sequence). The V and J ends lost 7 bases and 3 bases, in that order; junction bases with no gene match: 11. In the original analysis: Amplified reference gene primers provided the basis for estimating nucleated cell counts. Sequencing was performed with immunoSEQ multiplex PCR; in TCRdb, only in-frame clones are kept and a portion is missing. D and trimming were read from the DNA, whereas the V and J calls and clone size are those reported in that table. The sample has 150,000 or so clones, 80% to 90% seen once. This sample is part of a study of blood T cell repertoires in COVID-19.

This rearrangement joins TRBV19 to TRBJ1-2; 7 bases fit TRBD1. The sequenced sample was peripheral blood. The TCR comes from a man aged 60-69 years with COVID-19, enrolled during active disease. CDR3 in amino acids: CASTITDRRHYGYTF. As DNA, the CDR3 is TGTGCCAGTACCATTACGGACAGGCGTCACTATGGCTACACCTTC.